The rows below give T cell receptor beta chains drawn from one sample of a study of cytomegalovirus exposure and HLA in healthy donors. Only in-frame clones appear in the TCRdb table, and some are missing; sequencing was by immunoSEQ multiplex PCR. This table holds under 130,000 clones, 55% to 75% found once. The specimen was PBMCs. Receptors were obtained from a man aged 25-45 years in good health and CMV-seropositive. The CDR3 runs from the conserved cysteine through the conserved F or W. D genes are given only for firm matches. A row's size may be missing; if present it is once, few, many or a size class.

size | J | V | D | CDR3 | DNA
once | TRBJ2-1 | TRBV4-1 | TRBD2 | CASSQPVAGAGNEQFF | TGCGCCAGCAGCCAGCCAGTAGCGGGGGCCGGGAATGAGCAGTTCTTC
- | TRBJ2-3 | TRBV7-8 | TRBD2 | CASSPRLAGVGDTQYF | TGTGCCAGCAGCCCCCGACTAGCGGGGGTGGGAGATACGCAGTATTTT
- | TRBJ1-1 | TRBV5-6 | - | CASSLLRSEAFF | TGTGCCAGCAGCTTGTTGAGGTCTGAAGCTTTCTTT
few | TRBJ2-7 | TRBV4-1 | - | CASSPGPFGSEQYF | TGCGCCAGCAGCCCCGGTCCCTTTGGGAGCGAGCAGTACTTC
- | TRBJ2-3 | TRBV6-4 | TRBD2 | CASSHGGADTDTQYF | TGTGCCAGCAGTCACGGGGGGGCCGACACAGATACGCAGTATTTT
few | TRBJ2-7 | TRBV6-1 | - | CASSFTQGHTYEQYF | TGTGCCAGCAGTTTCACGCAGGGGCACACCTACGAGCAGTACTTC
- | TRBJ1-6 | TRBV5-1 | - | CASSYGDSTNNSPLHF | TGCGCCAGCAGCTACGGGGACTCCACGAATAATTCACCCCTCCACTTT
few | TRBJ2-7 | TRBV2 | - | CASSEGTNYEQYF | TGTGCCAGCAGTGAGGGCACCAACTACGAGCAGTACTTC
- | TRBJ1-6 | TRBV5-8 | - | CASSLGPGARSYNSPLHF | TGTGCCAGCAGCTTGGGGCCAGGCGCTCGCTCCTATAATTCACCCCTCCACTTT
- | TRBJ1-2 | TRBV6-1 | - | CASSEGRGEYGYTF | TGTGCCAGCAGTGAAGGGAGGGGTGAGTATGGCTACACCTTC
once | TRBJ2-3 | TRBV4-1 | TRBD2 | CASSLLAGGPDTQYF | TGCGCCAGCAGCCTGCTGGCGGGGGGCCCGGATACGCAGTATTTT
- | TRBJ2-7 | TRBV15 | TRBD1 | CATSNRQGYEQYF | TGTGCCACCAGCAATAGACAGGGATACGAGCAGTACTTC
- | TRBJ2-1 | TRBV5-6 | - | CASSLRNEQFF | TGTGCCAGCAGCTTGCGTAATGAGCAGTTCTTC
- | TRBJ2-7 | TRBV7-9 | - | CASSSDGLSSYEQYF | TGTGCCAGCAGCTCGGACGGACTAAGCTCCTACGAGCAGTACTTC
- | TRBJ2-1 | TRBV1 | - | CTSSQAGVYNEQFF | TGCACCAGCAGCCAAGCCGGGGTCTACAATGAGCAGTTCTTC
- | TRBJ2-2 | TRBV2 | - | CASSERGRNTGELFF | TGTGCCAGCAGTGAAAGGGGGAGGAACACCGGGGAGCTGTTTTTT
- | TRBJ1-2 | TRBV5-1 | TRBD1 | CASSLQGNYGYTF | TGCGCCAGCAGCCTACAGGGGAACTATGGCTACACCTTC
few | TRBJ2-1 | TRBV11-3 | - | CASSLGRERDEQFF | TGTGCCAGCAGCTTAGGACGGGAACGGGATGAGCAGTTCTTC
- | TRBJ1-5 | TRBV19 | - | CASRETGSYSNQPQHF | TGTGCCAGTAGGGAGACAGGCTCCTATAGCAATCAGCCCCAGCATTTT
- | TRBJ2-1 | TRBV4-2 | TRBD2 | CASSQDLAGEFSYNEQFF | TGTGCCAGCAGCCAAGATTTGGCGGGGGAGTTCTCCTACAATGAGCAGTTCTTC
- | TRBJ1-3 | TRBV9 | - | CASSVSPVAAGNTIYF | TGTGCCAGCAGCGTATCCCCGGTCGCTGCTGGAAACACCATATATTTT
- | TRBJ1-1 | TRBV6-5 | - | CASTSMNTEAFF | TGTGCCAGCACCAGTATGAACACTGAAGCTTTCTTT
- | TRBJ2-1 | TRBV4-1 | TRBD2 | CASSQAWTSGYNEQFF | TGCGCCAGCAGCCAAGCCTGGACTAGCGGTTACAATGAGCAGTTCTTC
- | TRBJ1-4 | TRBV19 | TRBD1 | CASRHRGPVTNEKLFF | TGTGCCAGTAGGCACAGGGGGCCCGTGACTAATGAAAAACTGTTTTTT
- | TRBJ2-7 | TRBV11-2 | - | CASSLARQGKNEQYF | TGTGCCAGCAGCTTAGCGAGGCAGGGCAAAAACGAGCAGTACTTC
- | TRBJ1-2 | TRBV5-1 | - | CASSFTGELTYGYTF | TGCGCCAGCAGCTTTACGGGGGAGCTTACCTATGGCTACACCTTC
once | TRBJ2-7 | TRBV5-4 | - | CASSPSSFYEQYF | TGTGCCAGCAGCCCCTCCTCCTTCTACGAGCAGTACTTC
- | TRBJ2-3 | TRBV5-1 | TRBD2 | CASSTGLASTDTQYF | TGCGCCAGCAGCACGGGACTAGCCAGCACAGATACGCAGTATTTT
- | TRBJ1-1 | TRBV11-2 | - | CASSFGGGTEAFF | TGTGCCAGCAGCTTCGGGGGAGGCACTGAAGCTTTCTTT
once | TRBJ1-4 | TRBV2 | TRBD1 | CASSDRQGSEKLFF | TGTGCCAGCAGTGACCGACAGGGGAGTGAAAAACTGTTTTTT
- | TRBJ2-5 | TRBV5-1 | TRBD1 | CASSADREETQYF | TGCGCCAGCAGCGCCGACAGGGAAGAGACCCAGTACTTC
- | TRBJ1-5 | TRBV9 | - | CASSVGNSNQPQHF | TGTGCCAGCAGCGTCGGGAATAGCAATCAGCCCCAGCATTTT
- | TRBJ1-1 | TRBV7-2 | TRBD1 | CASSLELRGEGTGSEAFF | TGTGCCAGCAGCTTAGAATTAAGGGGTGAGGGGACAGGAAGTGAAGCTTTCTTT
- | TRBJ1-3 | TRBV6-1 | - | CASSEVQASAGNTIYF | TGTGCCAGCAGTGAAGTACAGGCATCAGCTGGAAACACCATATATTTT
- | TRBJ1-2 | TRBV2 | TRBD1 | CASSETRQGGSKGYTF | TGTGCCAGCAGTGAAACCCGACAGGGGGGATCTAAAGGCTACACCTTC
- | TRBJ1-2 | TRBV6-5 | TRBD1 | CASSYSGQGITYGYTF | TGTGCCAGCAGTTACTCCGGACAGGGTATTACCTATGGCTACACCTTC
few | TRBJ2-3 | TRBV7-6 | - | CASSLVRGLTDTQYF | TGTGCCAGCAGCTTAGTTAGGGGACTCACAGATACGCAGTATTTT
few | TRBJ1-1 | TRBV25-1 | - | CASSEWRGEATEAFF | TGTGCCAGCAGTGAATGGAGGGGTGAGGCCACTGAAGCTTTCTTT
few | TRBJ1-4 | TRBV27 | - | CASSSSQTTNEKLFF | TGTGCCAGCAGTTCCTCACAGACAACTAATGAAAAACTGTTTTTT
few | TRBJ1-6 | TRBV30 | - | CAWRMTGSSYNSPLHF | TGTGCCTGGAGGATGACAGGCAGCTCCTATAATTCACCCCTCCACTTT
- | TRBJ2-7 | TRBV30 | TRBD1 | CAWSPGGRGAGSYEQYF | TGTGCCTGGAGTCCAGGGGGTCGTGGGGCGGGCTCCTACGAGCAGTACTTC
few | TRBJ2-7 | TRBV11-1 | TRBD2 | CASSSRWPAGSYEQYF | TGTGCCAGCAGCTCAAGATGGCCAGCGGGATCCTACGAGCAGTACTTC
- | TRBJ1-1 | TRBV30 | - | CAWSVARTNTEAFF | TGTGCCTGGAGTGTGGCGAGGACTAACACTGAAGCTTTCTTT
- | TRBJ2-3 | TRBV6-4 | - | CASSDRGGTDTQYF | TGTGCCAGCAGTGACAGGGGTGGGACAGATACGCAGTATTTT
- | TRBJ2-3 | TRBV10-3 | - | CAISPRGADTDTQYF | TGTGCCATCAGTCCACGGGGGGCAGACACAGATACGCAGTATTTT
- | TRBJ1-2 | TRBV7-2 | - | CASSTARGLPQSGYRYTF | TGTGCCAGCAGCACGGCGCGGGGTCTCCCACAATCCGGGTATCGCTACACCTTC
- | TRBJ1-5 | TRBV5-6 | TRBD1 | CASSPRDRANQPQHF | TGTGCCAGCAGCCCCCGGGACAGGGCGAATCAGCCCCAGCATTTT
- | TRBJ2-5 | TRBV11-2 | TRBD2 | CASSFSGGPQETQYF | TGTGCCAGCAGCTTTAGCGGGGGACCTCAAGAGACCCAGTACTTC
- | TRBJ1-2 | TRBV5-6 | - | CASSTRTAYGYTF | TGTGCCAGCAGCACCCGGACAGCCTATGGCTACACCTTC
- | TRBJ1-2 | TRBV9 | - | CASSAGGQTNYGYTF | TGTGCCAGCAGCGCCGGAGGACAGACGAACTATGGCTACACCTTC
- | TRBJ2-5 | TRBV9 | - | CASSVAGQYQETQYF | TGTGCCAGCAGCGTAGCAGGGCAGTACCAAGAGACCCAGTACTTC
- | TRBJ1-1 | TRBV6-5 | TRBD1 | CAAGTVREAFF | TGTGCCGCCGGGACAGTCCGTGAAGCTTTCTTT
- | TRBJ2-7 | TRBV2 | TRBD1 | CASSSSHTGTGAGEQYF | TGTGCCAGCAGTTCCTCTCACACCGGGACAGGGGCCGGCGAGCAGTACTTC